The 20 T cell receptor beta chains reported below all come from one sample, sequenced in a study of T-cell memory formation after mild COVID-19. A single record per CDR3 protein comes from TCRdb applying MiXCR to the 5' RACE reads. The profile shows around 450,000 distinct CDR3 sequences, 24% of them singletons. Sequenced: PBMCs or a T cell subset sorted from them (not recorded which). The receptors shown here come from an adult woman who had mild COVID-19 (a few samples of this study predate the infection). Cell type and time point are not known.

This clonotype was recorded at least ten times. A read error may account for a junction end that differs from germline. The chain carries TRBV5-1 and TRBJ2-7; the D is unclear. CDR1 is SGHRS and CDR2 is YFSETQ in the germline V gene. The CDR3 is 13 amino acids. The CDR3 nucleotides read TGTGCCAGCAGCTTAGAGGCTGGTTACGAGCAGTACTTC. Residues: CASSLEAGYEQYF.

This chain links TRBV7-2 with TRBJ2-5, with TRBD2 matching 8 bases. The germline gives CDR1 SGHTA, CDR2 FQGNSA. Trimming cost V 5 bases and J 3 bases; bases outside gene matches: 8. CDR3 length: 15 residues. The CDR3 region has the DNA TGTGCCAGCAGCCTCCACTCGGGAGGGAAAGAGACCCAGTACTTC. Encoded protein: CASSLHSGGKETQYF.

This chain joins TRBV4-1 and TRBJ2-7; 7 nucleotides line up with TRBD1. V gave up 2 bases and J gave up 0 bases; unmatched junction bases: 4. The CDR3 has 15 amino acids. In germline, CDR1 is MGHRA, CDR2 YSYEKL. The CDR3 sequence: CASSQQGVLSYEQYF. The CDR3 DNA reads TGCGCCAGCAGCCAACAGGGGGTCCTCTCCTACGAGCAGTACTTC.

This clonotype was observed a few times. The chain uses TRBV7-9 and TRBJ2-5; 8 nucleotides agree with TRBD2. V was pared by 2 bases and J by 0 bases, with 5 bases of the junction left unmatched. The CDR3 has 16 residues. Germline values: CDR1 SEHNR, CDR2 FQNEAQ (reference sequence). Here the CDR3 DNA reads TGTGCCAGCAGCTTAACCGGCGGGGGGCACCAAGAGACCCAGTACTTC. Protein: CASSLTGGGHQETQYF. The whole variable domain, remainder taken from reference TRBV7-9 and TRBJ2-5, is DTGVSQNPRHKITKRGQNVTFRCDPISEHNRLYWYRQTLGQGPEFLTYFQNEAQLEKSRLLSDRFSAERPKGSFSTLEIQRTEQGDSAMYLCASSLTGGGHQETQYFGPGTRLLVL.

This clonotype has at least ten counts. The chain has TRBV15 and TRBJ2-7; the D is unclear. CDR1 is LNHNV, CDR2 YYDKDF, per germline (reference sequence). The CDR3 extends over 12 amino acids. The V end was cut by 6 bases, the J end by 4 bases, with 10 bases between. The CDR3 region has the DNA TGTGCCACCAGTCGCAGTGGATACGAGCAGTACTTC. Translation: CATSRSGYEQYF.

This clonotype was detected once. CDR3 region: CASSPGALSTGELFF. In DNA, the CDR3 is TGTGCCAGCAGCCCCGGGGCGTTGAGCACCGGGGAGCTGTTTTTT. This chain connects TRBV5-5 to TRBJ2-2; D tentatively reads TRBD1 or TRBD2 (5 bases each). V was shortened by 4 bases and J by 4 bases, with 14 bases between the two germline ends. The CDR3 contains 15 residues. CDR1 and CDR2 (germline): SGHKS, YYEKEE (reference sequence).

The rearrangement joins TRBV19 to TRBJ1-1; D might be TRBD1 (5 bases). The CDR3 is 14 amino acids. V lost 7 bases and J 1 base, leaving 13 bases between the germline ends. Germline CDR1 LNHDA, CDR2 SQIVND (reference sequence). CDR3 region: CASTPGRGNTEAFF. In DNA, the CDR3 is TGTGCCAGTACACCGGGACGAGGGAACACTGAAGCTTTCTTT.

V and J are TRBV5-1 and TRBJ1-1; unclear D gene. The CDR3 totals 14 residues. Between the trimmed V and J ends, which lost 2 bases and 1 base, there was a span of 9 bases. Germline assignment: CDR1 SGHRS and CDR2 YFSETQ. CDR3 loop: CASSFGRSNTEAFF. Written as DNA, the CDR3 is TGCGCCAGCAGCTTTGGGCGATCGAACACTGAAGCTTTCTTT.

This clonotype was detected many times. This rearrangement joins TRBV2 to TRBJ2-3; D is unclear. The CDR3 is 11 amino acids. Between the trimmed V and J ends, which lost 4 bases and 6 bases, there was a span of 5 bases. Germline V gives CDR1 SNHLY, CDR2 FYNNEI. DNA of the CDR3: TGTGCCAGCAGTGTTCCGGATACGCAGTATTTT. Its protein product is CASSVPDTQYF.

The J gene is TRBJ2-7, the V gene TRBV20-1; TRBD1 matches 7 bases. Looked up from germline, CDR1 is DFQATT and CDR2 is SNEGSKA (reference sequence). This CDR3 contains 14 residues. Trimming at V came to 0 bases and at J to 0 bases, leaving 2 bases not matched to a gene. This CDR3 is CSARDWDSSYEQYF. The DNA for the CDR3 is TGCAGTGCTAGAGATTGGGACAGCTCCTACGAGCAGTACTTC.

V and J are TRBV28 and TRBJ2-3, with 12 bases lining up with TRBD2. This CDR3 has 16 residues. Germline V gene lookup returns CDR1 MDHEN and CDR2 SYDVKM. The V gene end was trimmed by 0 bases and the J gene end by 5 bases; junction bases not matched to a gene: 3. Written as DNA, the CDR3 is TGTGCCAGCAGTTTATGGACTAGCGGGAGTAGAGATACGCAGTATTTT. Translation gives CASSLWTSGSRDTQYF.

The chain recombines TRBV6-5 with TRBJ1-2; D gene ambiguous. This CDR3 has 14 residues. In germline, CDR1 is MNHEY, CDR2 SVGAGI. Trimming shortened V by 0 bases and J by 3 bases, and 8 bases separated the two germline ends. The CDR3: CASSYSSRYYGYTF. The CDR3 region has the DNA TGTGCCAGCAGTTACTCAAGCAGATACTATGGCTACACCTTC.

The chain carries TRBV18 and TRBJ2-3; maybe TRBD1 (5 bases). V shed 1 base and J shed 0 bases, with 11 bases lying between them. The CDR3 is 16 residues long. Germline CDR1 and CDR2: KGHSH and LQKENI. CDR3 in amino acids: CASSPRGTTSTDTQYF. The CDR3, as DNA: TGTGCCAGCTCACCACGGGGCACTACTAGCACAGATACGCAGTATTTT.

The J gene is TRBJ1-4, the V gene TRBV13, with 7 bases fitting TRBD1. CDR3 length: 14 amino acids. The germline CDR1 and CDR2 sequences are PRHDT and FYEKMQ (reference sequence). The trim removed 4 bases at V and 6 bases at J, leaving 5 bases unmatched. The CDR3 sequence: CASSSAGTDEKLFF. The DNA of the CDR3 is TGTGCCAGCAGCTCGGCGGGGACAGATGAAAAACTGTTTTTT.

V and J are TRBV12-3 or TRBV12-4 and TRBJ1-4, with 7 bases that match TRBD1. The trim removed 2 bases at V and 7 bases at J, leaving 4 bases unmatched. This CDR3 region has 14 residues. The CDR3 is CASSLTGAGEKLFF. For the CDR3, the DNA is TGTGCCAGCAGTTTAACAGGGGCTGGTGAAAAACTGTTTTTT.

Here the CDR3 reads CASSLVYGGNTEAFF. For the CDR3, the DNA is TGTGCCAGCAGTTTAGTTTACGGGGGCAACACTGAAGCTTTCTTT. This rearrangement joins TRBV12-3 or TRBV12-4 to TRBJ1-1; D is possibly TRBD1 (6 bases). V was clipped by 1 base and J by 2 bases, with 11 bases between them. The CDR3 length is 15 residues.

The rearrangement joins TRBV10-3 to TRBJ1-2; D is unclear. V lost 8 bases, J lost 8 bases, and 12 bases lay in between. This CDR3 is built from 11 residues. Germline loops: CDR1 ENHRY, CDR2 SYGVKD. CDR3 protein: CAIGGEGGYTF. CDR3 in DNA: TGTGCCATCGGCGGGGAGGGCGGCTACACCTTC.

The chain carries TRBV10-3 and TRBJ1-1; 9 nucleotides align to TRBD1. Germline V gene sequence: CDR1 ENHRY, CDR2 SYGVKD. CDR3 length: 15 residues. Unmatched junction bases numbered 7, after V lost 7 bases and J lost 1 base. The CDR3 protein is CAIKDTGQGNTEAFF. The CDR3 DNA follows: TGTGCCATCAAAGACACGGGACAGGGGAACACTGAAGCTTTCTTT.

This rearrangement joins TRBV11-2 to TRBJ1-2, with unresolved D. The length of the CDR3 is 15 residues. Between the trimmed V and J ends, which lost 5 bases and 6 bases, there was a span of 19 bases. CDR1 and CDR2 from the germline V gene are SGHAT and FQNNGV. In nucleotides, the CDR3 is TGTGCCAGCAGCCCTACGGACGGTGGAGCTAATGGCTACACCTTC. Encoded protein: CASSPTDGGANGYTF.

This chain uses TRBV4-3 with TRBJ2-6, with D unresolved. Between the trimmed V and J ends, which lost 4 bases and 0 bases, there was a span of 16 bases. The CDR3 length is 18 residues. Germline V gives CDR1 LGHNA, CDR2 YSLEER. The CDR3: CASSLMFSGISGANVLTF. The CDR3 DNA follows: TGCGCCAGCAGCCTAATGTTTTCTGGGATCTCTGGGGCCAACGTCCTGACTTTC.